This TCR beta chain was recovered during a study of monozygotic twins with inflammatory bowel disease. The CDR3 consists of 11 residues. CDR1 MNHNY and CDR2 SVGAGI come from the germline V gene (reference sequence). TCRdb processed the 5' RACE reads again and assigns one entry to each CDR3 protein, with no DNA. The table lists about 450,000 distinct CDR3 sequences, with roughly 2.3% in the top ten. The V and J genes are TRBV6-6 and TRBJ2-2. What was sequenced was blood. The sequence derives from a human donor with ulcerative colitis or Crohn's disease, or a healthy co-twin of an affected twin (not recorded which). The chain's CDR3 is CASSPVGELFF.